The clone carrying this T cell receptor (beta chain) was counted a single time. Method: immunoSEQ multiplex PCR; TCRdb's copy keeps in-frame clones and lacks some. The sample consists of hundreds of thousands of clones, around 96% of them appearing once. This specimen belongs to a study of shared clonotypes between healthy human individuals. V was clipped by 2 bases and J by 3 bases, with 8 bases between them. This CDR3 region has 13 residues. Per germline, CDR1 MNHEY and CDR2 SMNVEV (reference sequence). The clonotype comes from a woman in her 30s in good health. The sample consisted of naive CD4+ T cells sorted from blood. Subset in this sample: CD45RA+ positively selected. The J gene is TRBJ2-7, the V gene TRBV27; weak D call: TRBD2 (5 bases). CDR3 region: CASSLGLRYEQYF. CDR3 coding DNA: TGTGCCAGCAGTTTAGGACTTCGCTACGAGCAGTACTTC.